The rows below give T cell receptor beta chains drawn from one sample of a study of blood T cell repertoires in COVID-19. Repertoires were generated with immunoSEQ multiplex PCR, while TCRdb's copy carries only in-frame clones and drops some. The data show roughly 200,000 clones, 90% seen once. Sequencing was performed on peripheral blood. The receptors here all came from a man aged 45-65 years with acute or convalescent COVID-19. Both conserved end residues are trimmed from each CDR3. Size is stated for part of the rows, as once, few or many counts, or as a class when the clone is expanded.

J: TRBJ2-5; V: TRBV27; size: NA; CDR3: ASSLWGEETQY
J: TRBJ2-1; V: TRBV7-9; size: NA; CDR3: ASSLVQGIRVDVNEQF
J: TRBJ1-2; V: TRBV23-1; size: once; CDR3: ASSQWDRQSYGYT
J: TRBJ2-1; V: TRBV7-2; size: NA; CDR3: ASSSGLAGGSNEQF
J: TRBJ2-3; V: TRBV19; size: NA; CDR3: ASTGRDGAIDTQY
J: TRBJ1-2; V: TRBV9; size: NA; CDR3: ASSVVGGNYGYT
J: TRBJ2-7; V: TRBV6-5; size: NA; CDR3: ASSSPPYEQY
J: TRBJ1-2; V: TRBV9; size: once; CDR3: ASSAVRDTSYGYT
J: TRBJ1-4; V: TRBV19; size: NA; CDR3: ASSETGVTNEKLF
J: TRBJ1-1; V: TRBV2; size: NA; CDR3: ASSALTEAF
J: TRBJ2-1; V: TRBV4-3; size: NA; CDR3: ASSQEGGWYNEQF
J: TRBJ2-2; V: TRBV1; size: NA; CDR3: TSVGSPNTGELF
J: TRBJ1-4; V: TRBV11-2; size: NA; CDR3: ASSRTGRSEKLF
J: TRBJ2-3; V: TRBV24-1; size: NA; CDR3: ATSELAGTSTDTQY
J: TRBJ1-6; V: TRBV28; size: NA; CDR3: ASRLSGVNNSPLH
J: TRBJ2-1; V: TRBV5-4; size: NA; CDR3: ASSFGGGAIISSYNEQF
J: TRBJ1-1; V: TRBV6-5; size: NA; CDR3: ASSYPNRVTTEAF
J: TRBJ2-3; V: TRBV10-3; size: NA; CDR3: AIRAGLAASTDTQY
J: TRBJ1-3; V: TRBV18; size: once; CDR3: ASSPPYSGNTIY
J: TRBJ2-7; V: TRBV29-1; size: NA; CDR3: SVETGDPYEQY
J: TRBJ1-3; V: TRBV9; size: NA; CDR3: ASTSGTAGNTIY
J: TRBJ2-5; V: TRBV9; size: NA; CDR3: ASSEATEETQY
J: TRBJ2-1; V: TRBV5-1; size: NA; CDR3: ASSLKTGIEQF
J: TRBJ1-5; V: TRBV30; size: NA; CDR3: ACQRAGLDQPQH
J: TRBJ1-6; V: TRBV5-1; size: once; CDR3: ASRVTGGGDNSPLH
J: TRBJ2-7; V: TRBV7-3; size: NA; CDR3: ASSLNVAGVGEQY
J: TRBJ1-2; V: TRBV6-1; size: NA; CDR3: ASSPTAGYGYT
J: TRBJ2-1; V: TRBV7-3; size: NA; CDR3: ASSLNGSPGGEQF
J: TRBJ1-3; V: TRBV28; size: once; CDR3: ASQGMAGNTIY
J: TRBJ2-7; V: TRBV6-6; size: NA; CDR3: ASSRVAGSYEQY
J: TRBJ1-5; V: TRBV19; size: few; CDR3: ASSGTGGNQPQH
J: TRBJ2-2; V: TRBV5-6; size: NA; CDR3: ASSLVQGNTGELF
J: TRBJ1-4; V: TRBV4-1; size: NA; CDR3: ASSHGATNEKLF
J: TRBJ1-6; V: TRBV27; size: few; CDR3: ATTPRSQPNSPLH
J: TRBJ2-1; V: TRBV2; size: NA; CDR3: ASTAGQRYNEQF
J: TRBJ1-3; V: TRBV27; size: NA; CDR3: ASSYRHPGGTIY
J: TRBJ2-2; V: TRBV7-3; size: NA; CDR3: ASSYTGTTNTGELF
J: TRBJ1-1; V: TRBV7-8; size: NA; CDR3: ASSLVRAGLARTEAF
J: TRBJ2-2; V: TRBV7-2; size: NA; CDR3: ASSAQGAFTGELF
J: TRBJ1-6; V: TRBV6-1; size: NA; CDR3: ASSETGGSPLH
J: TRBJ1-3; V: TRBV4-1; size: NA; CDR3: ASSQALYAGSGNTIY
J: TRBJ2-3; V: TRBV3-1/TRBV3-2; size: once; CDR3: ASSHRRQGPTSTDTQY
J: TRBJ2-3; V: TRBV29-1; size: NA; CDR3: SVAVREGTDTQY